This is a list of T cell receptor beta chains from one sample in a study of shared clonotypes between healthy human individuals. Repertoires were generated with immunoSEQ multiplex PCR, while TCRdb's copy carries only in-frame clones and drops some. The sample records about 2.4 million clones, 80% to 95% being singletons. What was sequenced was naive CD4+ T cells from PBMCs. These receptors originate from a man aged 18 to 35 in good health. Some clones in this sample may be carry-over from other donors' samples. CDR3s include the opening cysteine and the closing phenylalanine or tryptophan. Each record gives: clone size, J gene, V gene, D gene, CDR3 protein, CDR3 DNA. D genes are given only for firm matches. Clone sizes are given selectively: once, few, many, or a class where the clone is expanded.

abundance: .; j_gene: TRBJ2-7; v_gene: TRBV7-2; d_gene: .; CDR3aa: CASSPPAVYEQYF; CDR3nt: TGTGCCAGCAGCCCCCCCGCGGTATACGAGCAGTACTTC
abundance: .; j_gene: TRBJ1-2; v_gene: TRBV30; d_gene: .; CDR3aa: CAWTAGARGYTF; CDR3nt: TGTGCCTGGACGGCGGGGGCGCGGGGCTACACCTTC
abundance: .; j_gene: TRBJ2-2; v_gene: TRBV9; d_gene: TRBD2; CDR3aa: CASSALAGENTGELFF; CDR3nt: TGTGCCAGCAGCGCCCTAGCGGGCGAGAACACCGGGGAGCTGTTTTTT
abundance: once; j_gene: TRBJ2-2; v_gene: TRBV19; d_gene: .; CDR3aa: CASSGTRQALGTGELFF; CDR3nt: TGTGCCAGTTCTGGAACCCGCCAAGCCCTTGGGACCGGGGAGCTGTTTTTT
abundance: once; j_gene: TRBJ1-1; v_gene: TRBV7-8; d_gene: .; CDR3aa: CASSLDRHTEAFF; CDR3nt: TGTGCCAGCAGCTTAGACAGGCACACTGAAGCTTTCTTT
abundance: .; j_gene: TRBJ2-7; v_gene: TRBV7-3; d_gene: .; CDR3aa: CASSPSKRSPQYF; CDR3nt: TGTGCCAGCAGCCCGTCTAAAAGGAGTCCGCAGTACTTC
abundance: .; j_gene: TRBJ2-5; v_gene: TRBV29-1; d_gene: .; CDR3aa: CSVRTSQETQYF; CDR3nt: TGCAGCGTCCGGACCAGCCAAGAGACCCAGTACTTC
abundance: .; j_gene: TRBJ1-1; v_gene: TRBV12-5; d_gene: TRBD1; CDR3aa: CASGTNVGGRTEAFF; CDR3nt: TGTGCTAGTGGTACCAACGTAGGGGGCCGCACTGAAGCTTTCTTT
abundance: .; j_gene: TRBJ1-6; v_gene: TRBV28; d_gene: .; CDR3aa: CASSPVDRLDSPLHF; CDR3nt: TGTGCCAGCAGCCCGGTCGACAGGTTGGATTCACCCCTCCACTTT
abundance: .; j_gene: TRBJ2-3; v_gene: TRBV9; d_gene: .; CDR3aa: CASSARLDSDTQYF; CDR3nt: TGTGCCAGCAGCGCCAGACTAGATTCGGATACGCAGTATTTT
abundance: .; j_gene: TRBJ1-2; v_gene: TRBV6-6; d_gene: .; CDR3aa: CASSYVQGANYGYTF; CDR3nt: TGTGCCAGCAGTTACGTCCAGGGAGCTAACTATGGCTACACCTTC
abundance: .; j_gene: TRBJ2-7; v_gene: TRBV6-1; d_gene: .; CDR3aa: CASIAAGSYEQYF; CDR3nt: TGTGCCAGCATTGCTGCAGGGAGCTACGAGCAGTACTTC
abundance: .; j_gene: TRBJ1-2; v_gene: TRBV6-1; d_gene: .; CDR3aa: CASSESKGEIYGYTF; CDR3nt: TGTGCCAGCAGCGAATCAAAGGGAGAAATCTATGGCTACACCTTC
abundance: .; j_gene: TRBJ1-3; v_gene: TRBV9; d_gene: TRBD1; CDR3aa: CASSDRQGADSGNTIYF; CDR3nt: TGTGCCAGCAGCGACCGGCAGGGGGCTGACTCTGGAAACACCATATATTTT
abundance: few; j_gene: TRBJ1-2; v_gene: TRBV5-1; d_gene: .; CDR3aa: CASSEAGPGDGYTF; CDR3nt: TGCGCCAGCAGTGAGGCAGGCCCGGGGGATGGCTACACCTTC
abundance: .; j_gene: TRBJ2-3; v_gene: TRBV7-8; d_gene: .; CDR3aa: CASSLVARGRDTQYF; CDR3nt: TGTGCCAGCAGCTTAGTGGCCAGGGGTAGGGATACGCAGTATTTT
abundance: .; j_gene: TRBJ1-6; v_gene: TRBV7-9; d_gene: .; CDR3aa: CASSSIRGARGESPLHF; CDR3nt: TGTGCCAGCAGCTCCATCCGGGGGGCGCGTGGGGAATCACCCCTCCACTTT
abundance: once; j_gene: TRBJ1-2; v_gene: TRBV6-5; d_gene: .; CDR3aa: CASSYSGTVFYGYTF; CDR3nt: TGTGCCAGCAGTTACTCGGGGACCGTCTTCTATGGCTACACCTTC
abundance: .; j_gene: TRBJ2-3; v_gene: TRBV27; d_gene: TRBD2; CDR3aa: CASGGLAGARDTQYF; CDR3nt: TGTGCCAGCGGGGGACTAGCGGGAGCCAGAGATACGCAGTATTTT
abundance: .; j_gene: TRBJ2-5; v_gene: TRBV5-1; d_gene: TRBD1; CDR3aa: CASSAGTGGETQYF; CDR3nt: TGCGCCAGCAGCGCCGGGACAGGGGGAGAGACCCAGTACTTC
abundance: .; j_gene: TRBJ2-1; v_gene: TRBV7-2; d_gene: .; CDR3aa: CASSPPLGEQFF; CDR3nt: TGTGCCAGCAGCCCTCCTCTGGGAGAGCAGTTCTTC
abundance: once; j_gene: TRBJ1-2; v_gene: TRBV15; d_gene: .; CDR3aa: CATSREVAGNYGYTF; CDR3nt: TGTGCCACCAGCAGAGAGGTGGCAGGAAACTATGGCTACACCTTC
abundance: .; j_gene: TRBJ2-7; v_gene: TRBV30; d_gene: .; CDR3aa: CAWSVGSYEQYF; CDR3nt: TGTGCCTGGAGTGTAGGCAGTTACGAGCAGTACTTC
abundance: .; j_gene: TRBJ1-2; v_gene: TRBV11-2; d_gene: .; CDR3aa: CASSLSINYGYTF; CDR3nt: TGTGCCAGCAGCTTAAGTATTAACTATGGCTACACCTTC
abundance: .; j_gene: TRBJ2-3; v_gene: TRBV2; d_gene: TRBD2; CDR3aa: CASRTGLAERDTQYF; CDR3nt: TGTGCCAGCAGGACGGGACTAGCGGAGAGGGATACGCAGTATTTT
abundance: .; j_gene: TRBJ2-7; v_gene: TRBV28; d_gene: TRBD1; CDR3aa: CASSFLVGQGPLLTYEQYF; CDR3nt: TGTGCCAGCAGTTTCCTCGTAGGACAGGGGCCGCTTTTAACTTACGAGCAGTACTTC
abundance: .; j_gene: TRBJ2-3; v_gene: TRBV11-3; d_gene: .; CDR3aa: CASSSDTDTQYF; CDR3nt: TGTGCCAGCAGCTCGGACACAGATACGCAGTATTTT